Following are 30 T cell receptor beta chains from one sample sequenced in a study of CD8+CD57+ T cells in acquired aplastic anemia. TCR beta VDJ and CDR3 profiles were obtained from a genomic DNA template. TCRdb used MiXCR to reprocess the reads, holding one entry per CDR3 protein. The sample includes hundreds of thousands of distinct CDR3 sequences, around 68% of them seen just once. Sequenced sample: sorted CD4+, CD8+, or CD8+CD57+ T cells (not recorded which) from PBMCs. These receptors originate from a human donor in good health, serving as a control.

The V and J genes are TRBV5-1 and TRBJ2-5; weak D call: TRBD2 (5 bases). Germline V gene data show CDR1 as SGHRS and CDR2 as YFSETQ. Trimming shortened V by 7 bases and J by 10 bases, and 17 bases separated the two germline ends. CDR3 length: 12 residues. Written as DNA, the CDR3 is TGCGCCAGCGCCCCATCGGCCGAGGGCCAGTACTTC. The encoded protein is CASAPSAEGQYF.

Many counts were recorded for this clonotype. The CDR3, as DNA: TGTGCCAGCAGTGGTACAGGGACCGGGCGGCGGTACGAGCAGTACTTC. Translating gives CASSGTGTGRRYEQYF. The V call is TRBV6-5, the J call TRBJ2-7; weak D call: TRBD1 (6 bases). V lost 5 bases and J 4 bases, leaving 21 bases between the germline ends. Germline CDR1 MNHEY, CDR2 SVGAGI. The CDR3 is 16 residues long.

This clonotype was seen more than once but under ten times. The DNA of the CDR3 is TGTGCCAGCAGTCTAAGGGGGAACACTGAAGCTTTCTTT. Amino acids: CASSLRGNTEAFF. The chain couples TRBV6-4 to TRBJ1-1, with a tentative D call TRBD1 (5 bases). The CDR3 spans 13 residues. V gave up 5 bases and J gave up 1 base, with 8 bases separating them. Germline V gene data show CDR1 as MRHNA and CDR2 as SNTAGT.

This clonotype came up many times. The V and J genes are TRBV5-1 and TRBJ2-3; either TRBD1 or TRBD2 may supply D (5 bases each). Germline-derived CDR1 and CDR2 are SGHRS and YFSETQ. The CDR3 consists of 14 residues. The V end was cut by 0 bases, the J end by 2 bases, with 7 bases between. CDR3 sequence: CASSLAGTTDTQYF. DNA for the CDR3: TGCGCCAGCAGCTTGGCCGGGACCACAGATACGCAGTATTTT.

This clonotype came up once. The rearrangement joins TRBV24-1 to TRBJ1-2; no reliable D call. The CDR3 consists of 14 residues. Per the germline V gene, CDR1 is KGHDR and CDR2 is SFDVKD. The germline V and J ends were trimmed by 4 bases and 6 bases, with 14 bases remaining between them. The CDR3 spells CATSDSTSGDGYTF. The CDR3 nucleotides read TGTGCCACCAGTGACTCGACCAGCGGGGATGGCTACACCTTC.

This chain uses TRBV5-4 with TRBJ2-7, with D maybe TRBD1 (6 bases). V was trimmed by 4 bases and J by 6 bases, leaving 14 bases between them. Germline CDR1 is SGHNT and CDR2 is YYREEE (reference sequence). The CDR3 totals 13 residues. CDR3 region: CASSVGTSGEQYF. In nucleotides, the CDR3 is TGTGCCAGCAGCGTAGGGACATCGGGCGAGCAGTACTTC.

The chain links TRBV11-1 to TRBJ1-1; D may be TRBD1 (5 bases). The CDR3 totals 17 residues. V lost 5 bases and J lost 0, with 19 bases in between. CDR1 and CDR2 (germline): SGHAT, FQDESV (reference sequence). The CDR3 reads CASSLGGTDEMNTEAFF. CDR3 in DNA: TGTGCCAGCAGCCTCGGGGGGACCGACGAGATGAACACTGAAGCTTTCTTT.

The chain joins TRBV7-3 to TRBJ1-1; no clear D. The CDR3 extends over 13 amino acids. CDR1 and CDR2 (germline): SGHTA, FQGTGA. V lost 6 bases to trimming and J lost 13 bases, with 21 bases between them. The CDR3 is CASRLGPERENFF. For the CDR3, the DNA is TGTGCCAGCAGGTTAGGGCCGGAAAGGGAAAATTTCTTT.

Ten or more counts support this clonotype. The chain joins TRBV7-9 to TRBJ1-1; D remains ambiguous. This CDR3 region has 18 residues. Trimming took 1 base from V and 5 from J, leaving 23 bases between them. Looked up from germline, CDR1 is SEHNR and CDR2 is FQNEAQ (reference sequence). This CDR3 is CASSLGDAGSRTRTEAFF. The CDR3 region has the DNA TGTGCCAGCAGCTTAGGAGATGCGGGGTCCCGAACGAGGACTGAAGCTTTCTTT. The full variable domain, with the rest looked up from reference TRBV7-9 and TRBJ1-1, is DTGVSQNPRHKITKRGQNVTFRCDPISEHNRLYWYRQTLGQGPEFLTYFQNEAQLEKSRLLSDRFSAERPKGSFSTLEIQRTEQGDSAMYLCASSLGDAGSRTRTEAFFGQGTRLTVV.

The chain is built from TRBV7-9 and TRBJ1-2; D is undetermined. The CDR3 spans 17 residues. The germline V and J ends were trimmed by 1 base and 1 base, with 16 bases remaining between them. The germline V gene has CDR1 SEHNR and CDR2 FQNEAQ (reference sequence). The CDR3 sequence: CASSLEALGIDNYGYTF. CDR3 in DNA: TGTGCCAGCAGCTTAGAGGCGTTGGGCATTGATAACTATGGCTACACCTTC. The variable domain in full, with the rest retrieved from reference TRBV7-9 and TRBJ1-2, is DTGVSQNPRHKITKRGQNVTFRCDPISEHNRLYWYRQTLGQGPEFLTYFQNEAQLEKSRLLSDRFSAERPKGSFSTLEIQRTEQGDSAMYLCASSLEALGIDNYGYTFGSGTRLTVV.

The chain couples TRBV7-4 to TRBJ2-7; D is perhaps TRBD1 or TRBD2 (6 bases each). Trimming removed 4 bases from V and 7 bases from J, with 26 bases in between. The CDR3 spans 17 residues. The germline V gene has CDR1 SGHVT and CDR2 SQSDAQ. In DNA form, the CDR3 reads TGTGCCAGCAGCTCTGAGGGGGGAATGAAAAACTGTTTTGAGCAGTACTTC. Translated: CASSSEGGMKNCFEQYF.

V and J are TRBV9 and TRBJ1-4; D remains ambiguous. This CDR3 contains 17 residues. V dropped 4 bases and J dropped 3 bases, with 19 bases sitting between them. Germline loops: CDR1 SGDLS, CDR2 YYNGEE. The CDR3 loop is CASSPRTPKGSNEKLFF. CDR3 sequence (DNA): TGTGCCAGCAGCCCACGGACTCCTAAGGGTTCTAATGAAAAACTGTTTTTT.

This clonotype was found once. The rearrangement links TRBV24-1 to TRBJ1-2; no clear D gene. This CDR3 spans 13 amino acids. Germline V CDR1 and CDR2: KGHDR, SFDVKD. Trimming took 3 bases from V and 4 from J, leaving 8 bases between them. The CDR3 nucleotides read TGTGCCACCAGTGATCCAGGCCTCTATGGCTACACCTTC. Translated: CATSDPGLYGYTF.

Note on this clonotype: Relative to the germline gene, one junction end is altered; a read error may explain this. The CDR3 here is CATSEGQGYGYTF. CDR3 in DNA: TGTGCCACCAGTGAGGGACAGGGATATGGCTACACCTTC. The V and J genes are TRBV12-3 or TRBV12-4 and TRBJ1-2; 9 bases are shared with TRBD1. The CDR3 consists of 13 residues.

This clonotype was counted many times. The V call is TRBV7-2, the J call TRBJ1-3; unclear D gene. Germline CDR1 is SGHTA and CDR2 is FQGNSA. CDR3 length: 16 residues. Trimming removed 1 base from V and 0 bases from J, with 10 bases in between. DNA of the CDR3: TGTGCCAGCAGCTTAGATCGTATCAGCTCTGGAAACACCATATATTTT. Its translation: CASSLDRISSGNTIYF.

Remarks on this clonotype: This could be a read error, since a much larger clone is one nucleotide away. The rearrangement uses TRBV12-3 or TRBV12-4 and TRBJ2-5; 9 nucleotides match TRBD2. This CDR3 has 15 residues. The CDR3 region is CASSLHSGGQGTQYF. CDR3 sequence (DNA): TGTGCCAGCAGTTTACATAGCGGGGGCCAAGGGACCCAGTACTTC.

The chain couples TRBV12-3 or TRBV12-4 to TRBJ2-5; D is uncertain. The CDR3 length is 13 residues. With 6 bases removed from V and 3 bases from J, the gap between germline ends came to 11 bases. The chain's CDR3 is CASRGSGKETQYF. The CDR3 region has the DNA TGTGCCAGCAGAGGGTCAGGAAAAGAGACCCAGTACTTC.

The sample holds many counts of this clonotype. This sequence joins TRBV7-2 and TRBJ2-1, with TRBD1 as a possible D gene (5 bases). This CDR3 is 18 amino acids long. Germline loops: CDR1 SGHTA, CDR2 FQGNSA. V was pared by 2 bases and J by 0 bases, with 17 bases between. The CDR3 coding sequence is TGTGCCAGCAGCTTAACGTGGCAGGGTGACCGCTCCTACAATGAGCAGTTCTTC. This encodes CASSLTWQGDRSYNEQFF.

The rearrangement links TRBV3-1 to TRBJ1-5; weak D call: TRBD1 (5 bases). Germline lookup yields CDR1 LGHDT and CDR2 YNNKEL (reference sequence). V dropped 4 bases and J dropped 2 bases, with 24 bases sitting between them. The CDR3 has 19 residues. The CDR3, as DNA: TGTGCCAGCAGCCGGCAGGGTGGTATCACCGGGGAGCGCAATCAGCCCCAGCATTTT. Protein: CASSRQGGITGERNQPQHF.

CDR3: CASSEAPGSGNTIYF. DNA of the CDR3: TGTGCCAGCAGTGAAGCGCCAGGATCTGGAAACACCATATATTTT. V gene TRBV2 combines with J gene TRBJ1-3; D is ambiguous. V gave up 0 bases and J gave up 1 base, with 7 bases separating them. The CDR3 is 15 residues long. Germline V gene lookup returns CDR1 SNHLY and CDR2 FYNNEI.

This chain links TRBV10-3 with TRBJ1-4; 10 nucleotides line up with TRBD1. The germline V gene encodes CDR1 ENHRY and CDR2 SYGVKD. CDR3 length equals 13 residues. V trimming: 6 bases; J trimming: 5 bases; junction bases outside the gene matches: 0. The CDR3 is CAIRGQGNEKLFF. The CDR3 DNA reads TGTGCCATCAGGGGACAGGGGAATGAAAAACTGTTTTTT.

This clonotype was found once. A junction boundary mismatches the germline segment, possibly from a read error. The chain has TRBV7-2 and TRBJ2-2, with 9 bases lining up with TRBD2. Germline CDR1 and CDR2: SGHTA and FQGNSA. The CDR3 runs to 15 residues. The CDR3 sequence: CATSAGGPGTGELFF. Here the CDR3 DNA reads TGTGCCACCAGCGCGGGGGGGCCGGGGACCGGGGAGCTGTTTTTT. Full variable domain (missing parts from reference TRBV7-2 and TRBJ2-2): GAGVSQSPSNKVTEKGKDVELRCDPISGHTALYWYRQSLGQGLEFLIYFQGNSAPDKSGLPSDRFSAERTGGSVSTLTIQRTQQEDSAVYLCATSAGGPGTGELFFGEGSRLTVL.

This clonotype was seen a handful of times. The gene calls are TRBV10-3 and TRBJ2-3, with TRBD2 identical over 7 bases. The CDR3 is 14 residues long. Germline CDR1 and CDR2: ENHRY and SYGVKD. The junction had 15 bases not matched to a gene; V was cut back by 7 bases and J by 11 bases. The CDR3 here is CAIKSGGEYNEQYF. The DNA of the CDR3 is TGTGCCATCAAGTCGGGGGGAGAGTACAATGAGCAGTATTTT.

This clonotype occurred a few times. The V call is TRBV7-3, the J call TRBJ2-6, with no clear D. The CDR3 spans 13 residues. Germline CDR1 is SGHTA and CDR2 is FQGTGA. V dropped 6 bases and J dropped 3 bases, with 6 bases sitting between them. The CDR3 region has the DNA TGTGCCAGCAGGGGTAGTGGGGCCAACGTCCTGACTTTC. Amino acid sequence: CASRGSGANVLTF.

The chain joins TRBV2 to TRBJ2-7, with TRBD2 identical over 7 bases. The CDR3 sequence is 14 residues long. Losses at the gene ends were 7 bases for V and 4 bases for J; bases not matched to a gene: 10. Germline V gene data show CDR1 as SNHLY and CDR2 as FYNNEI. CDR3 coding DNA: TGTGCCAGCATGTTACGGGAGGTGGAGTACGAGCAGTACTTC. Protein product: CASMLREVEYEQYF.

Worth noting for this clonotype: One end of the junction is discordant with germline, which a read error may explain. J is TRBJ2-1 and V is TRBV10-3; 7 positions match TRBD2. The CDR3 is made up of 17 amino acids. Germline-derived CDR1 and CDR2 are ENHRY and SYGVKD. The CDR3 DNA sequence: TGTGCCAGCAGTTACTCAGGAACTAGCGCTGGGGTCGATGAGCAGTTCTTC. This encodes CASSYSGTSAGVDEQFF.

The V gene is TRBV20-1, the J gene TRBJ2-3; the match to TRBD2 covers 10 bases. After removal of 8 bases from V and 6 bases from J, the junction contained 17 bases not matched to a gene. Germline V CDR1 and CDR2: DFQATT, SNEGSKA (reference sequence). There are 16 residues in the CDR3. This CDR3 is CSTTDERGGPLDTQYF. Here the CDR3 DNA reads TGCAGTACGACCGACGAGCGGGGGGGCCCTTTGGATACGCAGTATTTT.

The chain recombines TRBV7-8 with TRBJ1-6; D possibly corresponds to TRBD1 (5 bases). Germline V gives CDR1 SGHVS, CDR2 FQNEAQ. CDR3 length: 16 amino acids. Trimming cost V 6 bases and J 16 bases, with 28 bases left between them. The CDR3 DNA reads TGTGCCAGCAGTTTGCAAGGGGTTGATCAGCCCCAGCATCTCCACTTT. Translating it yields CASSLQGVDQPQHLHF.

To note about this clonotype: Germline and junction disagree at one end, which may indicate a read error. The chain employs TRBV24-1 and TRBJ1-4; D uncertain. Germline V gives CDR1 KGHDR, CDR2 SFDVKD. This CDR3 is built from 15 residues. In DNA form, the CDR3 reads TGTGCCACCAGTGAGCTGGGAGCAACTAAAGAAAACCTGTTTTTT. Translation gives CATSELGATKENLFF.

The chain couples TRBV20-1 to TRBJ1-2; the D gene is possibly TRBD1 (6 bases). The CDR3 is 14 residues long. Germline CDR1 DFQATT, CDR2 SNEGSKA (reference sequence). With 6 bases removed from V and 5 bases from J, the gap between germline ends came to 19 bases. The CDR3 region is CSATGGGASYGYTF. CDR3 in DNA: TGCAGTGCGACGGGGGGCGGGGCTAGTTATGGCTACACCTTC.